These T cell receptor beta chains were read from a single sample in a study of T cell responses to AZD1222 COVID-19 vaccine. Profiled with immunoSEQ multiplex PCR; TCRdb holds only in-frame clones, not every one. The sample lists around 77,000 clones, about nine tenths occurring once. Sequenced here: peripheral blood, sampled on day 0 of AZD1222 vaccination. The receptors shown here come from an adult in good health. The CDR3 runs from the conserved cysteine through the conserved F or W. Fields, in order: D gene, J gene, V gene, clone size, CDR3 DNA, CDR3 protein. A D gene is named only where the DNA matches it firmly. For some rows the clone size is stated as once, few or many, or as a class when expanded; others skip it.

d_call: .; j_call: TRBJ1-6; v_call: TRBV7-9; clone_size: .; cdr3_nt: TGTGCCAGCAGTCTCGGCGGGTCACCCCTCCACTTT; cdr3_aa: CASSLGGSPLHF
d_call: TRBD1; j_call: TRBJ1-2; v_call: TRBV15; clone_size: once; cdr3_nt: TGTGCCACCTCCGGGACAGGGTTTAATGGCTACACCTTC; cdr3_aa: CATSGTGFNGYTF
d_call: .; j_call: TRBJ1-2; v_call: TRBV11-2; clone_size: .; cdr3_nt: TGTGCCAGCAGCCTGTCCAGGAATTATGGCTACACCTTC; cdr3_aa: CASSLSRNYGYTF
d_call: TRBD2; j_call: TRBJ2-1; v_call: TRBV18; clone_size: .; cdr3_nt: TGTGCCAGCTCACCACAGACTAGCGGGACTTCGTCCTACAATGAGCAGTTCTTC; cdr3_aa: CASSPQTSGTSSYNEQFF
d_call: .; j_call: TRBJ2-1; v_call: TRBV4-1; clone_size: .; cdr3_nt: TGCGCCAGCAGCCTTCAGGGCCTGAATGAGCAGTTCTTC; cdr3_aa: CASSLQGLNEQFF
d_call: .; j_call: TRBJ2-5; v_call: TRBV7-9; clone_size: .; cdr3_nt: TGTGCCAGCAGGACTCAGGGGGAGACCCAGTACTTC; cdr3_aa: CASRTQGETQYF
d_call: .; j_call: TRBJ2-3; v_call: TRBV14; clone_size: .; cdr3_nt: TGTGCCAGCAGCCAAATCTCGGATACGCAGTATTTT; cdr3_aa: CASSQISDTQYF
d_call: TRBD1; j_call: TRBJ1-2; v_call: TRBV6-6; clone_size: .; cdr3_nt: TGTGCCAGCAGCTCGACAGGGCAGGGCTACACCTTC; cdr3_aa: CASSSTGQGYTF
d_call: .; j_call: TRBJ1-6; v_call: TRBV7-9; clone_size: .; cdr3_nt: TGTGCCAGCAGCTTAGTGGCGGATAGCTCCTATAATTCACCCCTCCACTTT; cdr3_aa: CASSLVADSSYNSPLHF
d_call: TRBD1; j_call: TRBJ1-4; v_call: TRBV24-1; clone_size: .; cdr3_nt: TGTGCCACCAGTGATTCCCGGACAGGGGTCGAAAAACTGTTTTTT; cdr3_aa: CATSDSRTGVEKLFF
d_call: .; j_call: TRBJ2-2; v_call: TRBV10-1; clone_size: once; cdr3_nt: TGCGCCAGCAGTCGGGACCTATCGAACACCGGGGAGCTGTTTTTT; cdr3_aa: CASSRDLSNTGELFF
d_call: TRBD2; j_call: TRBJ2-1; v_call: TRBV19; clone_size: .; cdr3_nt: TGTGCCAGTAGTATTTGGGAGGGAGGTTCCTACAATGAGCAGTTCTTC; cdr3_aa: CASSIWEGGSYNEQFF
d_call: .; j_call: TRBJ2-3; v_call: TRBV9; clone_size: .; cdr3_nt: TGTGCCAGCAGCGGGCCCTCTGCAGATACGCAGTATTTT; cdr3_aa: CASSGPSADTQYF
d_call: TRBD1; j_call: TRBJ2-5; v_call: TRBV5-4; clone_size: .; cdr3_nt: TGTGCCAGCAGCCCTCCATCCGGGACAGGTAGCGAGACCCAGTACTTC; cdr3_aa: CASSPPSGTGSETQYF
d_call: TRBD2; j_call: TRBJ2-3; v_call: TRBV28; clone_size: few; cdr3_nt: TGTGCCAGCGAGAATACGGGGGGGGGCACAGATACGCAGTATTTT; cdr3_aa: CASENTGGGTDTQYF
d_call: TRBD1; j_call: TRBJ1-2; v_call: TRBV7-2; clone_size: once; cdr3_nt: TGTGCCAGCAGCTTAGCCGGGACAGCTTACTATGGCTACACCTTC; cdr3_aa: CASSLAGTAYYGYTF
d_call: .; j_call: TRBJ2-3; v_call: TRBV3-1/TRBV3-2; clone_size: .; cdr3_nt: TGTGCCAGCAGCCAAGATTGGCGCGGGGGCACAGATACGCAGTATTTT; cdr3_aa: CASSQDWRGGTDTQYF
d_call: .; j_call: TRBJ2-7; v_call: TRBV5-4; clone_size: .; cdr3_nt: TGTGCCAGCAGCTTGGACAGGGCCTCGAACGAGCAGTACTTC; cdr3_aa: CASSLDRASNEQYF
d_call: .; j_call: TRBJ2-7; v_call: TRBV12-3/TRBV12-4; clone_size: .; cdr3_nt: TGTGCCAGCAGTTTTAGTGAAGGGAGCGAGCAGTACTTC; cdr3_aa: CASSFSEGSEQYF
d_call: .; j_call: TRBJ1-1; v_call: TRBV2; clone_size: .; cdr3_nt: TGTGCCAGCAGTCGGGACACCAACACTGAAGCTTTCTTT; cdr3_aa: CASSRDTNTEAFF
d_call: .; j_call: TRBJ2-5; v_call: TRBV15; clone_size: .; cdr3_nt: TGTGCCACCAGCAGAGTTTGGGCTAGTGGGCCCCAAGAGACCCAGTACTTC; cdr3_aa: CATSRVWASGPQETQYF
d_call: .; j_call: TRBJ2-2; v_call: TRBV5-1; clone_size: .; cdr3_nt: TGCGCCAGCACCCAGACAGGAGACACCGGGGAGCTGTTTTTT; cdr3_aa: CASTQTGDTGELFF
d_call: TRBD1; j_call: TRBJ1-5; v_call: TRBV9; clone_size: few; cdr3_nt: TGTGCCAGCAGCCCTGGGACAGAAGGCAATCAGCCCCAGCATTTT; cdr3_aa: CASSPGTEGNQPQHF
d_call: TRBD1; j_call: TRBJ2-7; v_call: TRBV5-1; clone_size: .; cdr3_nt: TGCGCCAGCAGCTTTCGGGACAGGGCTACCTACGAGCAGTACTTC; cdr3_aa: CASSFRDRATYEQYF
d_call: TRBD2; j_call: TRBJ2-7; v_call: TRBV28; clone_size: .; cdr3_nt: TGTGCCAGCAGTCACCCCGGGACTAGCGGGGGGACCGCCTACGAGCAGTACTTC; cdr3_aa: CASSHPGTSGGTAYEQYF
d_call: .; j_call: TRBJ1-6; v_call: TRBV15; clone_size: .; cdr3_nt: TGTGCCACCAGCCGCTCCGGCGACGGTTATAATTCACCCCTCCACTTT; cdr3_aa: CATSRSGDGYNSPLHF
d_call: .; j_call: TRBJ1-6; v_call: TRBV6-5; clone_size: .; cdr3_nt: TGTGCCAGCAGTTACGACCTTAGCTCACCCCTCCACTTT; cdr3_aa: CASSYDLSSPLHF
d_call: .; j_call: TRBJ1-3; v_call: TRBV19; clone_size: once; cdr3_nt: TGTGCCAGTAGTATAGATCTATATGGCTCTGGAAACACCATATATTTT; cdr3_aa: CASSIDLYGSGNTIYF
d_call: .; j_call: TRBJ1-1; v_call: TRBV6-5; clone_size: .; cdr3_nt: TGTGCCAGCAGTTATCTAGATTCGAGTACTGAAGCTTTCTTT; cdr3_aa: CASSYLDSSTEAFF
d_call: TRBD1; j_call: TRBJ2-3; v_call: TRBV19; clone_size: .; cdr3_nt: TGTGCCAGTAGTGCCCCAGGGGGTATAAGCACAGATACGCAGTATTTT; cdr3_aa: CASSAPGGISTDTQYF
d_call: TRBD1; j_call: TRBJ2-3; v_call: TRBV6-5; clone_size: once; cdr3_nt: TGTGCCAGCAGCGACAGGGCTAGCACAGATACGCAGTATTTT; cdr3_aa: CASSDRASTDTQYF
d_call: .; j_call: TRBJ1-1; v_call: TRBV5-4; clone_size: .; cdr3_nt: TGTGCCAGCAGCCCGGACCTCAACAGTGAAGCTTTCTTT; cdr3_aa: CASSPDLNSEAFF
d_call: TRBD2; j_call: TRBJ2-3; v_call: TRBV10-3; clone_size: .; cdr3_nt: TGTGCCATCAGTGGATACGGACTAGCGGGAGGGTTGGATACGCAGTATTTT; cdr3_aa: CAISGYGLAGGLDTQYF
d_call: .; j_call: TRBJ1-1; v_call: TRBV14; clone_size: .; cdr3_nt: TGTGCCAGCAGCCGTACAGGGTGGACGACCGAGCCTTTCTTT; cdr3_aa: CASSRTGWTTEPFF
d_call: .; j_call: TRBJ2-7; v_call: TRBV27; clone_size: .; cdr3_nt: TGTGCCAGCAGTTTCCAAGAACCCAGAACTCCCTCCTACGAGCAGTACTTC; cdr3_aa: CASSFQEPRTPSYEQYF
d_call: .; j_call: TRBJ1-4; v_call: TRBV30; clone_size: .; cdr3_nt: TGTGCCTGGGCAAAAGGCTACTCGGGTGAAAAACTGTTTTTT; cdr3_aa: CAWAKGYSGEKLFF
d_call: .; j_call: TRBJ1-2; v_call: TRBV5-1; clone_size: .; cdr3_nt: TGCGCCAGCAGCTTAGAGGAGGGGATCTATGGCTACACCTTC; cdr3_aa: CASSLEEGIYGYTF
d_call: .; j_call: TRBJ2-7; v_call: TRBV7-2; clone_size: .; cdr3_nt: TGTGCCAGCAGCTTAGGTGGGTGGGAATCGGGCGAGCAGTACTTC; cdr3_aa: CASSLGGWESGEQYF
d_call: .; j_call: TRBJ2-1; v_call: TRBV7-2; clone_size: .; cdr3_nt: TGTGCCAGCAGCTTATTAGCGTCCGCCTACAATGAGCAGTTCTTC; cdr3_aa: CASSLLASAYNEQFF